This paragraph covers one T cell receptor beta chain sequence. Its specificity is unknown. This sample stems from a study of T cell responses to AZD1222 COVID-19 vaccine. Whole-study results and caveats: Spike-specific TCR depth and breadth grew after two AZD1222 doses. Clonal diversity was possibly underestimated; the donors were predominantly white British and more often female. At baseline, seropositivity was found in only 6 or 7 AZD1222 recipients. Spike was spanned by vaccine-associated CD4 TCRs, with dominance at 160-218 and 743-854.

The repertoire was sequenced with immunoSEQ multiplex PCR; TCRdb's copy has only in-frame clones and lacks some. The table has around 110,000 clones, approximately 93% seen once. V shed 6 bases and J shed 3 bases, with 6 bases lying between them. The CDR3 has 11 amino acids. V and J are TRBV12-3 or TRBV12-4 and TRBJ2-7; the D is unclear. The source was peripheral blood, collected on day 0 of AZD1222 vaccination. This TCR came from an adult in good health. CDR3 coding DNA: TGTGCCAGCAGCCCCCTCTACGAGCAGTACTTC. It translates to CASSPLYEQYF.